This T cell receptor beta chain was recorded in a study of T cells in Graves' hyperthyroidism and ophthalmopathy. In the ophthalmopathy cohort, Clinical Activity Score was at least 3, NOSPECS grade at least 4, and duration under 3 months. Clinical symptoms, serum thyroxine, TRAb, thyroid ultrasound and orbital computed tomography established diagnosis. Using RNA transcripts as the source, TCR beta CDR3 regions were amplified. First-round RT-PCR targeting the TCR CDR3 was performed with the HTBI primer set. TCRdb called the multiplex PCR reads again in MiXCR, with one record for every CDR3 protein. The sample consists of 600,000 or so distinct CDR3 sequences, approximately 15% of them appearing once. Concerning this clonotype itself: What it binds is not known.

Study results and caveats: In blood, most of the thyroid clonotypes expanded above 0.001 were also present. A model built on 13 V-J features separated ophthalmopathy from stable hyperthyroidism.

What was sequenced was blood. This TCR came from a young woman with Graves' ophthalmopathy.

For the CDR3, the DNA is TGTGCCAGCAGTGAACCGGGACAGGTCACGGCCTACGAGCAGTACTTC. This gives the protein CASSEPGQVTAYEQYF. This chain joins TRBV6-1 and TRBJ2-7; 8 bases match TRBD1. CDR3 length equals 16 residues. Germline V gene data show CDR1 as MNHNS and CDR2 as SASEGT. With 2 bases clipped from V and 2 bases from J, the junction kept 8 bases outside the gene matches.